This record covers a single T cell receptor (beta chain). Germline lookup yields CDR1 SGHDT and CDR2 YYEEEE. Trimming pared 3 bases from V and 1 base from J, leaving 17 bases between. This CDR3 comprises 16 residues. Clones were sequenced by immunoSEQ multiplex PCR, and TCRdb holds only the in-frame ones, with some missing. The data show 75,000 to 80,000 clones, 87% seen once. This sample was taken from a study of OX40 agonist ivuxolimab in advanced cancers. Material: CD4+ or CD8+ T cells sorted from blood, obtained in a trial of the OX40 agonist ivuxolimab. The source of this sequence is an adult with an advanced solid tumor such as melanoma, head and neck, liver or kidney cancer. The rearrangement joins TRBV5-6 to TRBJ2-7; D perhaps matches TRBD1 (6 bases). DNA of the CDR3: TGTGCCAGCAGCTCCAGGGGTGATTTCGGGTCCTACGAGCAGTACTTC. Residues: CASSSRGDFGSYEQYF. The full variable domain, rest sourced from reference TRBV5-6 and TRBJ2-7, is DAGVTQSPTHLIKTRGQQVTLRCSPKSGHDTVSWYQQALGQGPQFIFQYYEEEERQRGNFPDRFSGHQFPNYSSELNVNALLLGDSALYLCASSSRGDFGSYEQYFGPGTRLTVT.